This entry concerns a single T cell receptor beta chain. The data originate from a study of blood T cell repertoires in COVID-19. Sequenced by immunoSEQ multiplex PCR; TCRdb stores in-frame clones only, minus some. The top ten hold under 35% of the sample, which has around 95,000 clones, 80% seen once. The TCR was taken from a man in his 70s with active or convalescent COVID-19. Sequenced sample: peripheral blood.

DNA for the CDR3: TGTGCCACCCAGACCGGGACAGGGGTTGATGGCTACACCTTC. It encodes CATQTGTGVDGYTF. The V gene is TRBV10-3, the J gene TRBJ1-2, with 10 positions matching TRBD1. V lost 10 bases and J lost 6; bases outside the gene matches: 11. The CDR3 runs to 14 residues. Germline lookup yields CDR1 ENHRY and CDR2 SYGVKD.